This T cell receptor (beta chain) was found in a study of T-cell reconstitution after alpha-beta-depleted transplantation in children (TCRdb year 2016). In terms of the full investigation: Using TCR repertoire profiling, the study quantitatively followed how T-cell immune reconstitution unfolded in children after TCRalphabeta/CD19-depleted allogeneic hematopoietic cell transplantation.

The germline V gene gives CDR1 as ENHRY and CDR2 as SYGVKD. Spanning cysteine to valine, the CDR3 consists of 15 amino acids. Only the CDR3 portion is preserved as DNA: 45 bases, with reading frame beginning at the first base. Points the paper makes about the study in general: About two months after transplant, the apparently early recovery of alphabetaT-cell counts reportedly depended on just several hundred clones that had expanded rapidly and came from non-depleted graft cells. In some patients, the high TCRbeta diversity seen at day 60 was put down to recipient T cells and intrathymic progenitors that had survived conditioning. Over the following months the frequencies of hyperexpanded clones went down, and after one year T-cell counts and TCRbeta diversity were mostly credited to newly produced T cells.

The meaning of the sample's treatment or condition label: allogeneic hematopoietic cell transplantation with graft depleted of TCRalphabeta T cells and CD19 B cells. TCRalphabeta/CD19-depleted allogeneic hematopoietic cell grafts were given to the transplant recipients, all of whom were children. In regard to this clonotype: The specificity of this receptor is unknown. No clone much larger than this one lies a single base away; base qualities are absent.

Libraries were prepared through PCR. The listed sequencing device is Illumina HiSeq 2500. TCR libraries were prepared with molecular barcoding, using unique molecular identifiers to normalize TCRbeta repertoire quantification. TCRdb cleaned the public reads at Q25 with fastp, built clones with MiXCR and kept in-frame beta chains. Rows are unified per CDR3 protein, each entry keeping the most common DNA and genes. The sample table shows fewer than 550,000 distinct CDR3 sequences, and around 10% are seen once. The ten largest clones represent approximately 14% of the sample. The source was PBMCs, mostly from graft donor cells, collected 180 days after TCRalphabeta/CD19-depleted stem cell transplant. The receptor's source is a female patient aged 2 to 10 who had a stem cell transplant for aplastic anemia, so the T cells may come from the graft donor. The chain is assembled from TRBV10-3 and TRBJ2-7; the D gene could be either TRBD1 or TRBD2, each agreeing at 6 bases. The CDR3 is CAIRESGASTYEQYV. At the DNA level, the sequence is TGTGCCATCAGAGAGTCGGGGGCATCCACCTACGAGCAGTACGTC.